This entry describes one T cell receptor (beta chain). In its sample, this clone was seen once. Its antigen is unknown. No clone much larger than this one lies a single base away; base qualities are absent. Healthy HIV-negative adults with no recently reported acute infections or vaccinations were included as donors. Only Caucasian adults living in Nashville, Tennessee, USA were represented among the donors. Magnetic negative selection was used to enrich CD4+ T cells, after which naive cells were positively selected on CD45RA and the negative fraction became the memory subset. Blood was collected by leukapheresis, and PBMCs were isolated by Ficoll-Histopaque density gradient centrifugation and then cryopreserved in liquid nitrogen vapor phase. Analytical flow cytometry was used to check the purity and quantity of each magnetically sorted T cell population. From each sorted fraction, genomic DNA was isolated and quantified by UV absorbance on a Nanodrop 2000c.

The sample comes from a study of shared clonotypes between healthy human individuals (dated by TCRdb to the early 2020s). At the level of the whole study: The cohort included a few men and a couple of women between 18 and 49 years of age. For each donor, CD4 naive and CD4 memory were each run on three plates, CD8 naive on two plates, and CD8 memory on one plate. Blood TCR repertoires of roughly five healthy adults were deeply sequenced to estimate repertoire size and the extent of clonotype sharing between individuals. To increase sequencing depth and limit assay-specific biases, different laboratories used diverse techniques to prepare libraries and sequence TCR repertoires. Each donor's leukapheresis produced roughly between roughly 0.85 and 9.5 billion PBMCs. The research as a whole found: Sampling was restricted to blood, and TCR repertoires in tissue are likely to differ from TCR repertoires in blood. Roughly 5% of naive CD4, 3.5% of naive CD8, approximately 2% of memory CD4, and about 0.4% of memory CD8 clonotypes were shared across several donors. Clonotypes shared by all four sorted-subset donors showed higher generation probabilities than non-shared clonotypes. Pairwise subsampling led to the expectation that sequencing depth would affect the degree of clonotype sharing among donors. Because the study included only a small number of donors, the genetic and exposure-history diversity represented was limited. Incomplete sequencing was indicated by rarefaction of sorted-subset datasets, despite the large sequencing depth. Estimated clonotype richness was generally larger for naive than for memory subsets.

V and J lose 0 bases and 4 bases, and a span of 15 bases separates them. CDR1 is given as LGHNA and CDR2 as YSLEER, both from the germline V gene. The CDR3 covers 16 residues, taking in both the cysteine and the phenylalanine. The read is trimmed to its CDR3 DNA, 48 bases read in frame from base 1. TCR CDR3 regions were amplified from genomic DNA by multiplex PCR using the deep immunoSEQ assay. Extracted genomic DNA from each cell subset was distributed evenly across all wells of several immunoSEQ 96-well plates, and each plate was treated as a replicate. Each replicate PCR for sorted subsets received about 200 ng genomic DNA, equal to roughly 29,000 T cell genomes. Purified libraries were quantified with a Qubit 3.0 fluorometer, sized on a Bioanalyzer 2100, and re-quantified with the KAPA Library Quantification kit. A separate single-read 150-cycle Illumina NextSeq 550 flow cell was used to sequence each immunoSEQ 96-well plate. The published analysis was carried out like this. Because only junctional sequences without quality scores were contained in the immunoSEQ output, filtering matching that applied to full-length reads could not be performed. Sequences were annotated with PyIR, a Python wrapper for IgBLAST v1.9, and V/J genes and CDR3 were assigned using IMGT germline references. Reads with weak V/J assignments (E-value above 1e-6), missing CDR3, stop codons, out-of-frame junctions, or ambiguous translated residues were removed. V3J clonotypes were defined as sequences sharing an identical inferred V gene, J gene, and CDR3 amino acid sequence. The percentage overlap between two repertoires was calculated by dividing the number of shared unique clonotypes by the size of the smaller repertoire. Three approaches were used to assess repertoire richness: RTK rarefaction, the Chao1 estimator, and Recon v2.1 estimates of unobserved clonotypes. Generation probabilities were computed with OLGA for all TCRbeta clonotypes obtained by the gDNA method from several donors. The table was pulled from immuneACCESS by TCRdb, which kept in-frame rearrangements only. Such tables lose some clones; where checked, under half of the loss comes from unresolved V genes, and the rest has no known cause. That table gives V, J and clone size, and the DNA gave D and trimming. This sample is represented by 2,500,000 or so clones; less than 95% of them were singletons. The ten largest make up 0.37% of the sample.

This TCR derives from a man younger than 30 in good health. Some clones in this sample may be carry-over from other donors' samples. The chain uses TRBV4-3 and TRBJ1-2, with TRBD1 as a weak D call on 5 bases. The sample taken for sequencing was naive CD4+ T cells from PBMCs. The cell subset or site tag for this specimen amounts to: CD45RA+ positively selected. The DNA reads as follows: TGCGCCAGCAGCCAAGACTGGGGGACTCCTTTCTATGGCTACACCTTC. Translated, it reads CASSQDWGTPFYGYTF.